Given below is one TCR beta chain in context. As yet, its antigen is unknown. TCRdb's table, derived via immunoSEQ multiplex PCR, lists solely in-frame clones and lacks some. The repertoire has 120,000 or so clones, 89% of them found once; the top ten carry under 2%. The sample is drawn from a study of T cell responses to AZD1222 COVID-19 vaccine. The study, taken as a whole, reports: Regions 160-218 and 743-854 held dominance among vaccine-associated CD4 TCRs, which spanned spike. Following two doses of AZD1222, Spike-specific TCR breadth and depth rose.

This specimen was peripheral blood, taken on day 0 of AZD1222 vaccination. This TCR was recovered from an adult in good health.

Written as DNA, the CDR3 is TGTGCCAGTATCCAATCAGGACTAGCGGACACTACACGACGGAGTCGGGAGCAGTTCTTC. Translated: CASIQSGLADTTRRSREQFF. This chain uses TRBV28 with TRBJ2-1; 10 positions match TRBD2. V was clipped by 9 bases and J by 10 bases; unmatched bases: 30. Germline V CDR1 and CDR2: MDHEN, SYDVKM. This CDR3 region has 20 residues.